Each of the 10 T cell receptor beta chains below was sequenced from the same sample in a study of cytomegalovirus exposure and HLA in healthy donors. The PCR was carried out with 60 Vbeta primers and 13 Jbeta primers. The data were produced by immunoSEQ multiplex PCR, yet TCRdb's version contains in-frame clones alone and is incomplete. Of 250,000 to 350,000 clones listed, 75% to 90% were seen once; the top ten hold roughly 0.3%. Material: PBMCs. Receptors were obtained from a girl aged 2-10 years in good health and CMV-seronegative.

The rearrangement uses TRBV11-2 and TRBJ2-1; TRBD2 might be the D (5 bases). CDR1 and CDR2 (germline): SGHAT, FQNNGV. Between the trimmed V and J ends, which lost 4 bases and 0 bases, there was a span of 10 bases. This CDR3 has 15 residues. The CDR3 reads CASSSSGSSYNEQFF. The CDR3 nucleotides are TGTGCCAGCAGCTCCAGCGGCAGCTCCTACAATGAGCAGTTCTTC.

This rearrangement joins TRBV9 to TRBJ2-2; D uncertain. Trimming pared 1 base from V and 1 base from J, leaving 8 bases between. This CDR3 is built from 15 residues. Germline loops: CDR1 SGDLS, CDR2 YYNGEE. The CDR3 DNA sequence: TGTGCCAGCAGCGTATTGGTAGTGAACACCGGGGAGCTGTTTTTT. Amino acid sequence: CASSVLVVNTGELFF.

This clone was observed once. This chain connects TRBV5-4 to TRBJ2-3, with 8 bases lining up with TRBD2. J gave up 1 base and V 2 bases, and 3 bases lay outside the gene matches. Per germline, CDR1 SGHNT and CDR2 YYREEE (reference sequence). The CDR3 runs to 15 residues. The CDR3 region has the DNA TGTGCCAGCAGCTTTAGGCGGGAGGGCACAGATACGCAGTATTTT. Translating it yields CASSFRREGTDTQYF. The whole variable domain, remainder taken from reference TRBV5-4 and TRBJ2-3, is ETGVTQSPTHLIKTRGQQVTLRCSSQSGHNTVSWYQQALGQGPQFIFQYYREEENGRGNFPPRFSGLQFPNYSSELNVNALELDDSALYLCASSFRREGTDTQYFGPGTRLTVL.

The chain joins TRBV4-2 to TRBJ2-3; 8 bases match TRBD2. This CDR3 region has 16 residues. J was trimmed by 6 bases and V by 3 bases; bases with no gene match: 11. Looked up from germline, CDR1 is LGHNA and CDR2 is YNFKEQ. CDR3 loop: CASSQDQAGVWDTQYF. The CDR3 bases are TGTGCCAGCAGCCAGGACCAAGCGGGAGTTTGGGATACGCAGTATTTT.

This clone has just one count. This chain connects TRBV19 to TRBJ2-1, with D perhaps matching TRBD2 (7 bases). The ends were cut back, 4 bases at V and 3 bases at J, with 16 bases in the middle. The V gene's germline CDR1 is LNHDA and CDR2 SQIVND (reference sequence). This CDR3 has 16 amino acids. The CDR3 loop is CASSSGGGKGYNEQFF. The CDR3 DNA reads TGTGCCAGTAGTAGCGGGGGCGGTAAGGGCTACAATGAGCAGTTCTTC.

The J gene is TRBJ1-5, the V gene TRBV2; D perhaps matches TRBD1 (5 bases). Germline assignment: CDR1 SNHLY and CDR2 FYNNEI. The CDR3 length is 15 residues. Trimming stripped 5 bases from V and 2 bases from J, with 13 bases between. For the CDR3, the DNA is TGTGCCAGCAGTACCCAGGGAGGGGGCAATCAGCCCCAGCATTTT. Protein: CASSTQGGGNQPQHF.

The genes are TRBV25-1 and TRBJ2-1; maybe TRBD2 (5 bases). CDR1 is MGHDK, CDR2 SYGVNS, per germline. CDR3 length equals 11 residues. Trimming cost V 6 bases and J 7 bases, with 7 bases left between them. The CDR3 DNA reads TGTGCCAGCAGCAGAGGGAATGAGCAGTTCTTC. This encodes CASSRGNEQFF.

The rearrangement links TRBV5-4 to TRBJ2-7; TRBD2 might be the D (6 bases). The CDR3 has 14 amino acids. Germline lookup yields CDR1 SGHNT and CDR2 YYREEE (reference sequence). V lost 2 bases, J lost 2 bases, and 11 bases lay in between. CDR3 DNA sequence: TGTGCCAGCAGCTTAGGAGGGGCGACCTACGAGCAGTACTTC. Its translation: CASSLGGATYEQYF.

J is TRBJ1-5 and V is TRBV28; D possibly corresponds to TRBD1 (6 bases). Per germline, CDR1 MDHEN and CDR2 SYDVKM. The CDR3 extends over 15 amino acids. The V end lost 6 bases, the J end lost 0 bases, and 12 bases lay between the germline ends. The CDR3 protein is CASRPTGYSNQPQHF. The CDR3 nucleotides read TGTGCCAGCAGACCAACAGGGTATAGCAATCAGCCCCAGCATTTT.

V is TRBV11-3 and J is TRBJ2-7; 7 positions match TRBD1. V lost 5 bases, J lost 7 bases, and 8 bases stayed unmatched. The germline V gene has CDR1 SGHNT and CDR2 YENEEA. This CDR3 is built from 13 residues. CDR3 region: CASSPRDSREQYF. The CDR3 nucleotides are TGTGCCAGCAGCCCTAGGGACAGCCGAGAGCAGTACTTC. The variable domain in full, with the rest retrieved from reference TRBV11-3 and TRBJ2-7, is EAGVVQSPRYKIIEKKQPVAFWCNPISGHNTLYWYLQNLGQGPELLIRYENEEAVDDSQLPKDRFSAERLKGVDSTLKIQPAELGDSAVYLCASSPRDSREQYFGPGTRLTVT.